A single sample is the source of the 28 T cell receptor beta chains below, sequenced in a study of blood T cell repertoires in COVID-19. Sequenced by immunoSEQ multiplex PCR; TCRdb stores in-frame clones only, minus some. The sample records roughly 51,000 clones, about nine tenths being singletons. The sequenced sample was peripheral blood. The receptor source for this set is a man aged 50 or older with active COVID-19.

V and J are TRBV11-2 and TRBJ2-7; no clear D gene. V was shortened by 0 bases and J by 6 bases, with 9 bases between the two germline ends. The CDR3 is 13 amino acids. Per germline, CDR1 SGHAT and CDR2 FQNNGV. The CDR3 loop is CASSLDFAGEQYF. In DNA, the CDR3 is TGTGCCAGCAGCTTAGATTTCGCCGGCGAGCAGTACTTC.

V usage is TRBV7-9 and J usage is TRBJ1-4; TRBD1 might be the D (6 bases). Per germline, CDR1 SEHNR and CDR2 FQNEAQ (reference sequence). Trimming removed 8 bases at V and 6 bases at J, with 10 bases between. The length of the CDR3 is 12 residues. The CDR3 coding sequence is TGTGCCAGCGGGACACTCGATGAAAAACTGTTTTTT. Encoded protein: CASGTLDEKLFF.

This clone was seen only a few times. The rearrangement links TRBV3-1 (or the pseudogene TRBV3-2) to TRBJ1-5, with D uncertain. Germline V gives CDR1 LGHDT, CDR2 YNNKEL (reference sequence). Trimming pared 0 bases from V and 7 bases from J, leaving 10 bases between. The CDR3 length is 14 residues. The DNA for the CDR3 is TGTGCCAGCAGCCAAGACTTCGGTGAACAGCCCCAGCATTTT. Translating it yields CASSQDFGEQPQHF.

The chain links TRBV7-9 to TRBJ1-1; possibly TRBD1 for D (5 bases). This CDR3 has 15 amino acids. Per germline, CDR1 SEHNR and CDR2 FQNEAQ (reference sequence). Trimming left V 5 bases short and J 1 base short, with 14 bases between. The DNA of the CDR3 is TGTGCCAGCAGCCTCACCCAGGGTCCGAACACTGAAGCTTTCTTT. Encoded protein: CASSLTQGPNTEAFF.

This clone is a singleton in its sample. The chain joins TRBV6-2 or TRBV6-3 to TRBJ2-2; the D is unclear. The length of the CDR3 is 14 residues. Germline CDR1 and CDR2: MNHEY and SVGEGT. Between the trimmed V and J ends, which lost 2 bases and 6 bases, there was a span of 10 bases. The CDR3 region is CASSYQMFPGELFF. CDR3 in DNA: TGTGCCAGCAGTTACCAGATGTTCCCCGGGGAGCTGTTTTTT.

The CDR3 sequence is CASRGTGFTQYF. As DNA, the CDR3 is TGTGCCAGCAGGGGGACAGGCTTTACGCAGTATTTT. The V call is TRBV2, the J call TRBJ2-3; 8 positions agree with TRBD1. After removal of 6 bases from V and 8 bases from J, the junction contained 4 bases not matched to a gene. CDR1 is SNHLY, CDR2 FYNNEI, per germline. The CDR3 consists of 12 residues.

The V and J genes are TRBV5-4 and TRBJ2-3, with D tentatively TRBD2 (7 bases). This CDR3 comprises 16 residues. Trimming took off 0 bases at V and 3 bases at J, with 14 bases between the two ends. Germline-derived CDR1 and CDR2 are SGHNT and YYREEE (reference sequence). CDR3 DNA sequence: TGTGCCAGCAGCTTGGCCGGGGGGCCCAAAACAGATACGCAGTATTTT. Amino acids: CASSLAGGPKTDTQYF.

The gene calls are TRBV9 and TRBJ2-7, with 7 bases aligning to TRBD2. The germline V gene has CDR1 SGDLS and CDR2 YYNGEE. V lost 3 bases to trimming and J lost 4 bases; unmatched junction nucleotides: 7. The CDR3 totals 14 residues. The CDR3 reads CASSAGSGGYEQYF. CDR3 nucleotides: TGTGCCAGCAGCGCCGGTTCGGGAGGTTACGAGCAGTACTTC. The whole variable domain, filled in from reference TRBV9 and TRBJ2-7, reads DSGVTQTPKHLITATGQRVTLRCSPRSGDLSVYWYQQSLDQGLQFLIQYYNGEERAKGNILERFSAQQFPDLHSELNLSSLELGDSALYFCASSAGSGGYEQYFGPGTRLTVT.

The count of this clone is one. This chain connects TRBV30 to TRBJ2-5; tentative D call: TRBD2 (6 bases). Germline lookup yields CDR1 GTSNPN and CDR2 SVGIG (reference sequence). CDR3 length: 14 amino acids. Trimming stripped 3 bases from V and 0 bases from J, with 11 bases between. Here the CDR3 DNA reads TGTGCCTGGAGCCGACCGGGGGACCAAGAGACCCAGTACTTC. It is translated as CAWSRPGDQETQYF.

The count of this clone is one. The chain combines TRBV27 with TRBJ2-1; D is possibly TRBD2 (6 bases). Trimming removed 10 bases at V and 6 bases at J, with 16 bases between. CDR1 and CDR2 (germline): MNHEY, SMNVEV (reference sequence). The CDR3 covers 13 residues. Written as DNA, the CDR3 is TGTGCCACCATGCTCGGGGGTCTCAATGAGCAGTTCTTC. It encodes CATMLGGLNEQFF.

V and J are TRBV12-5 and TRBJ2-2, with 7 bases that match TRBD1. V gave up 7 bases and J gave up 1 base; unmatched junction bases: 6. CDR1 and CDR2 from the germline V gene are LGHNT and FRNRAP. This CDR3 has 15 amino acids. The CDR3 region is CASAPWTGNTGELFF. CDR3 bases: TGTGCTAGTGCCCCGTGGACAGGGAACACCGGGGAGCTGTTTTTT.

There are a few counts of this clone. The rearrangement joins TRBV9 to TRBJ2-7; a possible D gene is TRBD2 (6 bases). The CDR3 consists of 14 residues. The V end lost 4 bases, the J end lost 3 bases, and 14 bases lay between the germline ends. The germline gives CDR1 SGDLS, CDR2 YYNGEE. The CDR3 bases are TGTGCCAGCAGCCCCCGGGACTTCAACTACGAGCAGTACTTC. It translates to CASSPRDFNYEQYF.

CDR3 in amino acids: CAWSEASGRNGGELFF. For the CDR3, the DNA is TGTGCCTGGAGTGAGGCCAGCGGGAGAAATGGCGGGGAGCTGTTTTTT. The chain combines TRBV30 with TRBJ2-2; TRBD2 agrees at 8 bases. V gave up 1 base and J gave up 7 bases; unmatched junction bases: 11. Germline CDR1 and CDR2: GTSNPN and SVGIG (reference sequence). This CDR3 spans 16 amino acids.

The chain couples TRBV4-1 to TRBJ2-5, with 7 bases matching TRBD2. Trimming at V came to 4 bases and at J to 1 base, leaving 9 bases not matched to a gene. Germline V gene lookup returns CDR1 MGHRA and CDR2 YSYEKL. The CDR3 runs to 16 residues. This CDR3 reads CASSLRGSSAQETQYF. CDR3 nucleotide sequence: TGCGCCAGCAGCCTGCGCGGGAGCTCGGCCCAAGAGACCCAGTACTTC.

The chain carries TRBV18 and TRBJ2-3; possibly TRBD1 for D (5 bases). The germline CDR1 and CDR2 sequences are KGHSH and LQKENI. V lost 6 bases to trimming and J lost 4 bases, with 11 bases between them. This CDR3 comprises 13 residues. CDR3 in amino acids: CASSRRGSDTQYF. CDR3 sequence (DNA): TGTGCCAGCTCCCGAAGGGGATCAGATACGCAGTATTTT.

As regards this clone: Its ends do not fully match the called genes, so a read error is possible. V is TRBV7-7 and J is TRBJ2-2, with D tentatively TRBD1 or TRBD2 (5 bases each). Germline loops: CDR1 SSHAT, CDR2 FNYEAQ (reference sequence). The CDR3 is 14 residues long. CDR3 region: CASSLALGPGELFF. The CDR3 nucleotides read TGTGCTAGCAGCTTAGCGCTGGGGCCCGGGGAGCTGTTTTTT.

The rearrangement uses TRBV5-4 and TRBJ1-2; 9 positions agree with TRBD1. Germline V gene sequence: CDR1 SGHNT, CDR2 YYREEE (reference sequence). The CDR3 covers 16 residues. The trim removed 3 bases at V and 2 bases at J, leaving 8 bases unmatched. The CDR3: CASSSGTGLGNYGYTF. CDR3 nucleotide sequence: TGTGCCAGCAGCTCCGGGACAGGGTTAGGAAACTATGGCTACACCTTC.

The J gene is TRBJ2-3, the V gene TRBV10-1, with 11 nucleotides matching TRBD1. V gave up 5 bases and J gave up 6 bases; unmatched junction bases: 7. Germline lookup yields CDR1 WNHNN and CDR2 SYGVQD (reference sequence). The CDR3 loop spans 15 amino acids. CDR3 DNA: TGCGCCAGCAGTCGTGGACAGGGGGCATCGGATACGCAGTATTTT. Translation: CASSRGQGASDTQYF.

The chain combines TRBV6-5 with TRBJ1-6; no clear D gene. CDR1 is MNHEY and CDR2 is SVGAGI in the germline V gene. The CDR3 length is 16 residues. The germline V and J ends were trimmed by 0 bases and 4 bases, with 10 bases remaining between them. CDR3 residues: CASSYSNTIYNSPLHF. The CDR3 coding sequence is TGTGCCAGCAGTTACTCGAACACGATATATAATTCACCCCTCCACTTT.

This clone was picked up a small number of times. The chain couples TRBV11-2 to TRBJ1-2; 7 nucleotides match TRBD1. V lost 3 bases to trimming and J lost 0 bases; unmatched junction nucleotides: 13. The germline V gene has CDR1 SGHAT and CDR2 FQNNGV. This CDR3 contains 18 residues. The DNA for the CDR3 is TGTGCCAGCAGCTTCCGGGGCCGACAGGGAAGCCCTAACTATGGCTACACCTTC. Translating gives CASSFRGRQGSPNYGYTF.

This chain uses TRBV5-6 with TRBJ2-3, with D perhaps matching TRBD1 (6 bases). The CDR3 loop spans 14 amino acids. Looked up from germline, CDR1 is SGHDT and CDR2 is YYEEEE. Trimming stripped 2 bases from V and 2 bases from J, with 9 bases between. The CDR3 DNA sequence: TGTGCCAGCAGCTTAGGGGGTTACACAGATACGCAGTATTTT. Translated, it gives CASSLGGYTDTQYF.

The V call is TRBV19, the J call TRBJ1-2; the D is unclear. Germline assignment: CDR1 LNHDA and CDR2 SQIVND (reference sequence). V shed 0 bases and J shed 4 bases, with 6 bases lying between them. The CDR3 extends over 13 amino acids. Here the CDR3 reads CASSIETSYGYTF. DNA for the CDR3: TGTGCCAGTAGTATAGAAACCAGCTATGGCTACACCTTC.

In regard to this clone: Relative to the germline gene, one junction end is altered; a read error may explain this. The chain has TRBV7-2 and TRBJ2-2; the match to TRBD2 covers 11 bases. Germline CDR1 SGHTA, CDR2 FQGNSA. The CDR3 loop spans 14 amino acids. CDR3 protein: CASRLAGGPEELFF. As DNA, the CDR3 is TGTGCCAGCAGATTAGCGGGGGGGCCCGAGGAGCTGTTTTTT.

This sequence joins TRBV6-5 and TRBJ2-1, with 10 bases aligning to TRBD1. This CDR3 has 14 amino acids. With 5 bases clipped from V and 7 bases from J, the junction kept 5 bases outside the gene matches. Germline assignment: CDR1 MNHEY and CDR2 SVGAGI. CDR3 sequence (DNA): TGTGCCAGCAGTAGAGGGACAGGGGAAAATGAGCAGTTCTTC. Its translation is CASSRGTGENEQFF.

This sequence joins TRBV7-2 and TRBJ2-2, with 14 bases aligning to TRBD2. J gave up 7 bases and V 4 bases, and 5 bases lay outside the gene matches. CDR3 length equals 16 residues. Germline CDR1 SGHTA, CDR2 FQGNSA. The CDR3 nucleotides read TGTGCCAGCAGCTACCCGGGACTAGCGGGAGTCGGGGAGCTGTTTTTT. Translating it yields CASSYPGLAGVGELFF.

This chain uses TRBV7-2 with TRBJ1-6; maybe TRBD1 (5 bases). The CDR3 consists of 15 residues. The V end was cut by 1 base, the J end by 7 bases, with 11 bases between. The germline gives CDR1 SGHTA, CDR2 FQGNSA. CDR3 sequence reads: CASSLGGVGNSPLHF. DNA of the CDR3: TGTGCCAGCAGCTTAGGGGGGGTGGGGAATTCACCCCTCCACTTT.

The chain joins TRBV7-8 to TRBJ2-1, with D possibly TRBD1 on 6 matching bases. From germline, CDR1 is SGHVS and CDR2 FQNEAQ. V gave up 5 bases and J gave up 7 bases, with 18 bases separating them. The CDR3 covers 15 residues. CDR3 DNA: TGTGCCAGCAGCAAAGGGGGTCGCTGGGAGAATGAGCAGTTCTTC. Residues: CASSKGGRWENEQFF.

This chain joins TRBV27 and TRBJ2-7; 8 nucleotides agree with TRBD2. Germline CDR1 MNHEY, CDR2 SMNVEV (reference sequence). V shed 9 bases, J shed 5 bases, and the junction held 18 bases outside the gene matches. The CDR3 consists of 16 residues. CDR3 protein: CASSVSSGTRKNEQYF. The CDR3 DNA reads TGTGCCAGTTCTGTTAGCTCCGGGACTAGGAAGAACGAGCAGTACTTC.